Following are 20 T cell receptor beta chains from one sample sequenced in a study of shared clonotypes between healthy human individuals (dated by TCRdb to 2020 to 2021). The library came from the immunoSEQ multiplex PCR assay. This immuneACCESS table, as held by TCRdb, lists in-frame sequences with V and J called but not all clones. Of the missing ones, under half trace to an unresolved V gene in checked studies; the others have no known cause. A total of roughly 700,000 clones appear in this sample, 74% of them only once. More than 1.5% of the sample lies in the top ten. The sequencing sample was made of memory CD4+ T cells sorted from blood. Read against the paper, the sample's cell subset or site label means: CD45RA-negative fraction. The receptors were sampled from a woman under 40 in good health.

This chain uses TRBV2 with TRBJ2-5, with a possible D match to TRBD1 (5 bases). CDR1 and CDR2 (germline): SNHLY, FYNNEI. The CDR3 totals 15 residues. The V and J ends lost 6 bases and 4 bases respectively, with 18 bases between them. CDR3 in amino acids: CASRAQGPAAETQYF. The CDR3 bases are TGTGCCAGCAGGGCCCAGGGCCCCGCGGCAGAGACCCAGTACTTC.

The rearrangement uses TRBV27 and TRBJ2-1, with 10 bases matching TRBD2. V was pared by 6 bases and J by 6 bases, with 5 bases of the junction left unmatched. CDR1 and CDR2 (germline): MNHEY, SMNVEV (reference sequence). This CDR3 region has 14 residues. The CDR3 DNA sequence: TGTGCCAGCAGAGGGGCTAGCGGGAGCAATGAGCAGTTCTTC. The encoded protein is CASRGASGSNEQFF.

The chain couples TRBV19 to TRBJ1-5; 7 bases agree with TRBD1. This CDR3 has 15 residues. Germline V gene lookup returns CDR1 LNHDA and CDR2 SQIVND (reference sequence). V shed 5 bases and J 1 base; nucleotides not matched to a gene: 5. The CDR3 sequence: CASSETGMSNQPQHF. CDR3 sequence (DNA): TGTGCCAGTAGTGAGACAGGGATGAGCAATCAGCCCCAGCATTTT.

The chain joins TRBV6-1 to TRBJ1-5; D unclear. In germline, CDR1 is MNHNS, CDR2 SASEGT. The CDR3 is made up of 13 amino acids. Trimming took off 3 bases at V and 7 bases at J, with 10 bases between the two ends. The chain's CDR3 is CASSEQVRQPQHF. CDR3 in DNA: TGTGCCAGCAGTGAGCAGGTTAGGCAGCCCCAGCATTTT.

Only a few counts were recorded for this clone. CDR3 residues: CASSELAGYGELFF. CDR3 coding DNA: TGTGCCAGCAGTGAACTAGCGGGATACGGGGAGCTGTTTTTT. V gene TRBV2 combines with J gene TRBJ2-2; TRBD2 matches 9 bases. Germline lookup yields CDR1 SNHLY and CDR2 FYNNEI. The CDR3 contains 14 residues. V was clipped by 2 bases and J by 7 bases; unmatched bases: 2.

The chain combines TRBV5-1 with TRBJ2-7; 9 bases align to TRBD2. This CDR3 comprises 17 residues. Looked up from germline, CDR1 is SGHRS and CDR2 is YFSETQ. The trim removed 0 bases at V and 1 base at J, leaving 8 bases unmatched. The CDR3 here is CASSLEASGTLSYEQYF. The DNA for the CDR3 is TGCGCCAGCAGCTTGGAGGCTAGCGGGACACTTTCCTACGAGCAGTACTTC.

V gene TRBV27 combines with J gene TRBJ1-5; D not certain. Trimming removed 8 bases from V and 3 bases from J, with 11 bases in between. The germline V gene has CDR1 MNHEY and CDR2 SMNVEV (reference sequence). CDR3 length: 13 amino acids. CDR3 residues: CASALVNNQPQHF. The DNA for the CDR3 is TGTGCCAGCGCCTTGGTGAACAATCAGCCCCAGCATTTT.

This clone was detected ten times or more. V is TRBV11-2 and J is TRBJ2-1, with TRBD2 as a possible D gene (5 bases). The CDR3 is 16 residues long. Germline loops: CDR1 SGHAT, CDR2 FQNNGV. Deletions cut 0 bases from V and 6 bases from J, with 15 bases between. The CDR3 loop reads CASSLDALAEINEQFF. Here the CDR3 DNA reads TGTGCCAGCAGCTTAGACGCGCTAGCCGAGATCAATGAGCAGTTCTTC.

Here the CDR3 DNA reads TGTGCCAGTAGTATAGCGGGGGGCCTGAACACTGAAGCTTTCTTT. As protein: CASSIAGGLNTEAFF. The V call is TRBV19, the J call TRBJ1-1, with D perhaps matching TRBD1 (6 bases). Trimming took 1 base from V and 0 from J, leaving 9 bases between them. The germline CDR1 and CDR2 sequences are LNHDA and SQIVND (reference sequence). This CDR3 has 15 residues.

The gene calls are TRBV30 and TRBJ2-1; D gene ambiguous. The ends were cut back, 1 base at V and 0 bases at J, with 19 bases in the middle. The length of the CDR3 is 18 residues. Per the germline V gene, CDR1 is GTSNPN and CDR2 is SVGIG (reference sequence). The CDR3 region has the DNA TGTGCCTGGAGTGGATCGAGAGTTAGCAGGAACTCCTACAATGAGCAGTTCTTC. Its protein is CAWSGSRVSRNSYNEQFF.

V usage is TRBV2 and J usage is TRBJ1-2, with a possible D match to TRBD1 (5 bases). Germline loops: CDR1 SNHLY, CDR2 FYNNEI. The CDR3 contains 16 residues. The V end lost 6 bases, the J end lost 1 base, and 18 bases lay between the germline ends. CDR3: CASSPSRLTVNYGYTF. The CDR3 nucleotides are TGTGCCAGCAGCCCCTCCAGATTGACAGTTAACTATGGCTACACCTTC.

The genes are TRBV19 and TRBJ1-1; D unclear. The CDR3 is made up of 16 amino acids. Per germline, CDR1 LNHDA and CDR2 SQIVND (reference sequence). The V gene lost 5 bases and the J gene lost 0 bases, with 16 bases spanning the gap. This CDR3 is CASSDYAGKMNTEAFF. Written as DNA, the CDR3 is TGTGCCAGTAGTGACTATGCGGGGAAAATGAACACTGAAGCTTTCTTT. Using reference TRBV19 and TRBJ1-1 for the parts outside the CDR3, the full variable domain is DGGITQSPKYLFRKEGQNVTLSCEQNLNHDAMYWYRQDPGQGLRLIYYSQIVNDFQKGDIAEGYSVSREKKESFPLTVTSAQKNPTAFYLCASSDYAGKMNTEAFFGQGTRLTVV.

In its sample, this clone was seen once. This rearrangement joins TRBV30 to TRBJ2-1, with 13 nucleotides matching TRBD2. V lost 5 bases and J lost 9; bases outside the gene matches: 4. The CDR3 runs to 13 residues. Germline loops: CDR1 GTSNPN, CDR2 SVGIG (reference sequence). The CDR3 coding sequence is TGTGCCTGGGGGACTAGCGGGATTTCTGAGCAGTTCTTC. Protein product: CAWGTSGISEQFF.

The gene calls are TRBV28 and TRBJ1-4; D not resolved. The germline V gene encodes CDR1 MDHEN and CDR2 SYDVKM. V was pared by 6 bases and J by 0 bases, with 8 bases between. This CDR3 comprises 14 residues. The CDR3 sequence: CASRDGATNEKLFF. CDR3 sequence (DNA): TGTGCCAGCAGGGACGGTGCAACTAATGAAAAACTGTTTTTT. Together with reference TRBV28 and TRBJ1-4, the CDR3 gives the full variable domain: DVKVTQSSRYLVKRTGEKVFLECVQDMDHENMFWYRQDPGLGLRLIYFSYDVKMKEKGDIPEGYSVSREKKERFSLILESASTNQTSMYLCASRDGATNEKLFFGSGTQLSVL.

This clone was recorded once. The CDR3 DNA reads as TGCAGCGTGAGCGCCCCTGGCGGGGGAGGCGGCTACACCTTC. It encodes CSVSAPGGGGGYTF. The chain is built from TRBV29-1 and TRBJ1-2; possible D gene TRBD1, 5 bases. The V end lost 6 bases, the J end lost 8 bases, and 22 bases lay between the germline ends. The CDR3 covers 14 residues. The germline V gene has CDR1 SQVTM and CDR2 ANQGSEA.

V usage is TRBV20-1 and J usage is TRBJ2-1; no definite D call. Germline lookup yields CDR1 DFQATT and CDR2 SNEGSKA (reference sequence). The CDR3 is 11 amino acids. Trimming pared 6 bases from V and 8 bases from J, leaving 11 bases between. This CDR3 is CSAASHYEQFF. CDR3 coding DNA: TGCAGTGCCGCGTCTCATTATGAGCAGTTCTTC.

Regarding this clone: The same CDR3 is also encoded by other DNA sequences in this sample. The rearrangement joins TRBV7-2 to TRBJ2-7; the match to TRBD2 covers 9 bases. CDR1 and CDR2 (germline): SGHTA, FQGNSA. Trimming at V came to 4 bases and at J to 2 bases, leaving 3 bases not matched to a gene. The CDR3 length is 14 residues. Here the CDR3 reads CASSSQRGAYEQYF. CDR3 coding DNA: TGTGCCAGCAGCTCGCAGCGGGGGGCCTACGAGCAGTACTTC. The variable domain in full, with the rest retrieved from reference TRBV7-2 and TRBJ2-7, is GAGVSQSPSNKVTEKGKDVELRCDPISGHTALYWYRQSLGQGLEFLIYFQGNSAPDKSGLPSDRFSAERTGGSVSTLTIQRTQQEDSAVYLCASSSQRGAYEQYFGPGTRLTVT.

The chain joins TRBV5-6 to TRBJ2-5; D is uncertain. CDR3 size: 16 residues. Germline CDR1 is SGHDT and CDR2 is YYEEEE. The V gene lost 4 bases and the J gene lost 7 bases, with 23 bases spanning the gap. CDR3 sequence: CASSLYGGQSMGTQYF. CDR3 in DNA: TGTGCCAGCAGCCTATATGGTGGCCAGAGCATGGGGACCCAGTACTTC.

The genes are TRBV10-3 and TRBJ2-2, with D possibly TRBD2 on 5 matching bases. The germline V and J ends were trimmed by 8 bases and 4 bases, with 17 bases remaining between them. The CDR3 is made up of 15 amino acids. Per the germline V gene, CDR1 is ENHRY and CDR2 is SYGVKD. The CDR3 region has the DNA TGTGCCATCGGAGAACTAGAGATCGGCACCGGGGAGCTGTTTTTT. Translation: CAIGELEIGTGELFF.

The CDR3 is CASSYEGLNTGELFF. CDR3 DNA sequence: TGTGCCAGCAGCTACGAGGGGCTGAACACCGGGGAGCTGTTTTTT. This chain uses TRBV7-6 with TRBJ2-2; the D gene could be TRBD1 or TRBD2 (5 bases each). CDR3 size: 15 residues. CDR1 and CDR2 from the germline V gene are SGHVS and FNYEAQ. The germline V and J ends were trimmed by 4 bases and 1 base, with 10 bases remaining between them.